This T cell receptor (beta chain) was retrieved from a study of T cell repertoires in cytomegalovirus infection. Background on the study: From public TCR beta signatures came an indication of both CMV infection and matching HLA type. Study results and limitations: HLA-C-restricted CMV clonotypes gave the most frequent clonotype in two of eight donors.

Notes on this clonotype: The antigen is undetermined.

A single record per CDR3 protein comes from TCRdb applying MiXCR to the reads. The data contain over 200,000 distinct CDR3 sequences, 12% to 15% of them singletons. This TCR was sampled from a human donor in good health (CMV status not recorded). Some clones in this sample may be carry-over from other donors' samples. The sequencing input was PBMCs.

In DNA, the CDR3 is TGTGCCATCTCCCTTTTAAAGACCTCAGCCAAAAACATTCAGTACTTC. Amino acid sequence: CAISLLKTSAKNIQYF. The chain recombines TRBV28 with TRBJ2-4; D remains unclear. The V gene lost 10 bases and the J gene lost 0 bases, with 19 bases spanning the gap. The CDR3 has 16 amino acids. Germline CDR1 MDHEN, CDR2 SYDVKM.